Presented here are 21 T cell receptor beta chains from one specimen sequenced in a study of blood T cell repertoires in COVID-19. The protocol was immunoSEQ multiplex PCR, while the TCRdb copy is restricted to in-frame clones and leaves out a portion. The repertoire holds 250,000 to 400,000 clones, with more than 70% as singletons. Sequencing used peripheral blood. Receptor source: a woman aged 25 to 39 with COVID-19, enrolled during active disease.

The chain employs TRBV19 and TRBJ2-3; TRBD1 aligns across 8 bases. After removal of 5 bases from V and 9 bases from J, the junction contained 10 bases not matched to a gene. Germline CDR1 and CDR2: LNHDA and SQIVND (reference sequence). This CDR3 is built from 14 residues. The CDR3, as DNA: TGTGCCAGTAGTCAACGGACAGGGCTCGGCACGCAGTATTTT. Protein product: CASSQRTGLGTQYF.

V gene TRBV11-3 combines with J gene TRBJ2-1, with D unresolved. CDR3 length equals 12 residues. V was clipped by 2 bases and J by 9 bases, with 8 bases between them. CDR1 and CDR2 (germline): SGHNT, YENEEA. The CDR3 DNA reads as TGTGCCAGCAGCTTATTGTCGGTTGAGCAGTTCTTC. Protein sequence: CASSLLSVEQFF. The whole variable domain, filled in from reference TRBV11-3 and TRBJ2-1, reads EAGVVQSPRYKIIEKKQPVAFWCNPISGHNTLYWYLQNLGQGPELLIRYENEEAVDDSQLPKDRFSAERLKGVDSTLKIQPAELGDSAVYLCASSLLSVEQFFGPGTRLTVL.

The chain employs TRBV5-6 and TRBJ2-7; 9 bases match TRBD1. Trimming took 0 bases from V and 5 from J; bases not matched to a gene: 9. There are 16 residues in the CDR3. Germline values: CDR1 SGHDT, CDR2 YYEEEE. For the CDR3, the DNA is TGTGCCAGCAGCTTGGACCCCGGGACAGGGTTTAACGAGCAGTACTTC. The encoded protein is CASSLDPGTGFNEQYF.

V usage is TRBV14 and J usage is TRBJ1-2; tentatively, D is TRBD1 (5 bases). Germline V gene sequence: CDR1 SGHDN, CDR2 FVKESK. The CDR3 is 15 amino acids. Trimming cost V 1 base and J 4 bases, with 13 bases left between them. The CDR3 sequence is CASSQGQGLTYGYTF. CDR3 in DNA: TGTGCCAGCAGCCAAGGCCAGGGTTTGACCTATGGCTACACCTTC. The whole variable domain, remainder taken from reference TRBV14 and TRBJ1-2, is EAGVTQFPSHSVIEKGQTVTLRCDPISGHDNLYWYRRVMGKEIKFLLHFVKESKQDESGMPNNRFLAERTGGTYSTLKVQPAELEDSGVYFCASSQGQGLTYGYTFGSGTRLTVV.

V gene TRBV19 combines with J gene TRBJ2-1; 9 positions match TRBD1. This CDR3 is built from 15 residues. The V gene's germline CDR1 is LNHDA and CDR2 SQIVND (reference sequence). The trim removed 4 bases at V and 8 bases at J, leaving 9 bases unmatched. CDR3 sequence: CASSRGQGRNYEQFF. As DNA, the CDR3 is TGTGCCAGTAGTAGGGGACAGGGTCGCAATTATGAGCAGTTCTTC.

The gene calls are TRBV18 and TRBJ1-1, with a tentative D call TRBD1 (6 bases). The length of the CDR3 is 14 residues. Trimming removed 5 bases from V and 0 bases from J, with 10 bases in between. In germline, CDR1 is KGHSH, CDR2 LQKENI. The CDR3: CASSTDSLNTEAFF. The CDR3 DNA sequence: TGTGCCAGCTCAACGGACAGTTTGAACACTGAAGCTTTCTTT.

This chain links TRBV6-5 with TRBJ2-2; D might be TRBD2 (5 bases). The CDR3 length is 14 residues. Germline V gene lookup returns CDR1 MNHEY and CDR2 SVGAGI. With 2 bases removed from V and 4 bases from J, the gap between germline ends came to 8 bases. This chain's CDR3 is CASSYEGFTGELFF. CDR3 DNA: TGTGCCAGCAGTTACGAGGGTTTCACCGGGGAGCTGTTTTTT.

This sequence joins TRBV29-1 and TRBJ2-7; the D is unclear. Looked up from germline, CDR1 is SQVTM and CDR2 is ANQGSEA. The CDR3 consists of 11 residues. The V end was cut by 4 bases, the J end by 6 bases, with 10 bases between. CDR3 DNA sequence: TGCAGCGTTGTGCAGGCCCTCGAGCAGTACTTC. It codes for CSVVQALEQYF.

The table lists this clone with a few counts. The chain carries TRBV18 and TRBJ1-2, with D possibly matching TRBD1 (6 bases). The CDR3 covers 13 residues. Germline V gene sequence: CDR1 KGHSH, CDR2 LQKENI. Trimming pared 5 bases from V and 8 bases from J, leaving 15 bases between. In nucleotides, the CDR3 is TGTGCCAGCTCATTCGGACAGTACCGGGGCTACACCTTC. Its translation: CASSFGQYRGYTF.

J is TRBJ2-5 and V is TRBV2, with a weak D call TRBD2 (5 bases). V was trimmed by 4 bases and J by 0 bases, leaving 12 bases between them. The CDR3 consists of 15 residues. Germline values: CDR1 SNHLY, CDR2 FYNNEI. The CDR3 loop reads CASSGVALNQETQYF. As DNA, the CDR3 is TGTGCCAGCAGTGGGGTAGCGTTAAACCAAGAGACCCAGTACTTC.

With regard to this clone: In the same sample, other DNA sequences code for this CDR3. V usage is TRBV5-1 and J usage is TRBJ1-1, with D unresolved. This CDR3 has 14 residues. The V gene's germline CDR1 is SGHRS and CDR2 YFSETQ. V lost 0 bases and J 4 bases, leaving 10 bases between the germline ends. The CDR3 DNA follows: TGCGCCAGCAGCTTGGTTCCGGGAGGCACTGAAGCTTTCTTT. This gives the protein CASSLVPGGTEAFF.

The V call is TRBV5-1, the J call TRBJ1-6; D uncertain. Germline values: CDR1 SGHRS, CDR2 YFSETQ. With 4 bases removed from V and 6 bases from J, the gap between germline ends came to 11 bases. The CDR3 covers 14 residues. This CDR3 is CASSPTGFNSPLHF. In nucleotides, the CDR3 is TGCGCCAGCAGCCCGACGGGTTTTAATTCACCCCTCCACTTT.

Turning to this clone: Other nucleotide sequences in the sample specify the same CDR3. V gene TRBV5-1 combines with J gene TRBJ2-3; 7 bases agree with TRBD1. Looked up from germline, CDR1 is SGHRS and CDR2 is YFSETQ. The junction had 3 bases not matched to a gene; V was cut back by 4 bases and J by 1 base. The CDR3 runs to 14 residues. The CDR3 DNA is TGCGCCAGCAGCCCAGGACAGGGCACAGATACGCAGTATTTT. Translation gives CASSPGQGTDTQYF.

The V gene is TRBV7-9, the J gene TRBJ1-3; D uncertain. Germline V gives CDR1 SEHNR, CDR2 FQNEAQ (reference sequence). The CDR3 consists of 16 residues. Trimming took off 0 bases at V and 0 bases at J, with 9 bases between the two ends. The CDR3 loop reads CASSLARQSSGNTIYF. In DNA form, the CDR3 reads TGTGCCAGCAGCTTAGCGCGGCAGAGCTCTGGAAACACCATATATTTT.

The rearrangement joins TRBV19 to TRBJ2-5; D possibly corresponds to TRBD1 (6 bases). Trimming took 3 bases from V and 5 from J, leaving 28 bases between them. The CDR3 totals 19 residues. CDR1 and CDR2 (germline): LNHDA, SQIVND (reference sequence). Here the CDR3 reads CASSIFYSRGRDLEETQYF. DNA for the CDR3: TGTGCCAGTAGTATCTTCTACAGTAGGGGGAGAGACTTGGAGGAGACCCAGTACTTC.

This clone was seen only a few times. The chain couples TRBV9 to TRBJ1-2, with 10 positions matching TRBD1. V shed 3 bases and J 3 bases; nucleotides not matched to a gene: 5. This CDR3 region has 15 residues. CDR1 and CDR2 from the germline V gene are SGDLS and YYNGEE. CDR3 loop: CASSARQGAYYGYTF. In nucleotides, the CDR3 is TGTGCCAGCAGCGCCCGACAGGGGGCCTACTATGGCTACACCTTC.

The V gene is TRBV28, the J gene TRBJ1-1; a possible D gene is TRBD1 (5 bases). The CDR3 loop spans 14 amino acids. Trimming removed 3 bases at V and 4 bases at J, with 12 bases between. Germline CDR1 and CDR2: MDHEN and SYDVKM. CDR3 nucleotide sequence: TGTGCCAGCAGTTTGGGCAGGGAGGGCACTGAAGCTTTCTTT. As protein: CASSLGREGTEAFF. Full variable domain (remainder filled in from reference TRBV28 and TRBJ1-1): DVKVTQSSRYLVKRTGEKVFLECVQDMDHENMFWYRQDPGLGLRLIYFSYDVKMKEKGDIPEGYSVSREKKERFSLILESASTNQTSMYLCASSLGREGTEAFFGQGTRLTVV.

The chain is built from TRBV4-3 and TRBJ1-1; D is perhaps TRBD1 (6 bases). This CDR3 region has 16 residues. Germline CDR1 is LGHNA and CDR2 is YSLEER. Deletions cut 3 bases from V and 4 bases from J, with 18 bases between. CDR3 coding DNA: TGCGCCAGCAGCCACTCGGGGGGGCCAAGGGGCACTGAAGCTTTCTTT. Its translation: CASSHSGGPRGTEAFF.

The chain links TRBV5-5 to TRBJ2-3, with a tentative D call TRBD1 (5 bases). This CDR3 region has 14 residues. With 7 bases removed from V and 0 bases from J, the gap between germline ends came to 12 bases. Germline assignment: CDR1 SGHKS and CDR2 YYEKEE (reference sequence). This chain's CDR3 is CASGPDISTDTQYF. DNA of the CDR3: TGTGCCAGCGGTCCGGACATTAGCACAGATACGCAGTATTTT.

V gene TRBV10-3 combines with J gene TRBJ1-1; TRBD1 aligns across 11 bases. The junction had 4 bases not matched to a gene; V was cut back by 6 bases and J by 4 bases. Germline assignment: CDR1 ENHRY and CDR2 SYGVKD. The CDR3 length is 14 residues. The CDR3 loop is CAISSGTGGTEAFF. The DNA for the CDR3 is TGTGCCATCAGCTCCGGGACAGGGGGCACTGAAGCTTTCTTT.

The chain combines TRBV5-1 with TRBJ1-2, with 7 bases aligning to TRBD1. The CDR3 covers 14 residues. Trimming cost V 5 bases and J 8 bases; bases outside gene matches: 12. The germline gives CDR1 SGHRS, CDR2 YFSETQ. The CDR3, as DNA: TGCGCCAGCAGGCCGGGACAGACAGTCATCGGCTACACCTTC. This codes for CASRPGQTVIGYTF.